The sequence of this T cell receptor (beta chain) was determined in a study of blood T cell repertoires in COVID-19. Turning to the study itself: COVID-19 samples collected from the United States, Italy and Spain covered acute and convalescent phases. T cells, B-cell-depleted T cells, or PBMCs supplied cDNA or gDNA.

Regarding this clone: The same CDR3 is also encoded by other DNA sequences in this sample.

In the study's own analysis: Researchers report that nucleated cell counts were estimated from reference gene primer amplification. Assay used: immunoSEQ multiplex PCR; TCRdb lists only in-frame clones, some missing. V, J and clone size are those of that table, while D and trimming were read from the DNA. The table has around 230,000 clones, approximately 83% seen once; the top ten hold roughly 2.6%. With 0 bases removed from V and 5 bases from J, the gap between germline ends came to 10 bases. The CDR3 has 15 residues. CDR1 is KGHDR, CDR2 SFDVKD, per germline. Sample: peripheral blood. The clonotype originates from a woman aged 40 to 49 with active or convalescent COVID-19. The chain has TRBV24-1 and TRBJ2-1; D may be TRBD1 (5 bases). The CDR3 is CATSDLEQGNNEQFF. Here the CDR3 DNA reads TGTGCCACCAGTGATTTGGAGCAGGGAAACAATGAGCAGTTCTTC.